This T cell receptor beta chain was sequenced during a study of T cell responses to AZD1222 COVID-19 vaccine (dated by TCRdb to the early 2020s). Background on the whole study: TCR sequencing was performed for about 250 trial participants, of whom about 200 were given two doses of AZD1222 and 26 were given two doses of MenACWY control vaccine. Trial participants were enrolled into age subgroups of 18-55, 56-69 and 70-plus years, which contained about 150, 27 and 61 TCR-sequenced participants, respectively.

The full study reports these points: Conclusions about previously exposed vaccinees are limited, since just five or six AZD1222 recipients were seropositive for SARS-CoV-2 at baseline. No day 14 peak-response samples were available, so repertoires were characterized only after the peak T cell response. Participants were mostly white British, with more females than males. The authors suggested clonal diversity may have been underestimated. Nearly half of unique spike-specific TCRs reportedly recognized epitopes outside regions mutated in the B.1.351 and B.1.1.7 variants. The vaccine-associated CD4 TCRs covered the entire spike protein, and the dominant responses fell in regions 160-218 and 743-854. In the small 56-69-year group, the increase in depth fell short of significance, most likely because of low power. After two AZD1222 doses, spike-specific TCR breadth and depth were significantly higher than at day 0 and than in MenACWY recipients.

The CDR3 regions of human TCRbeta chains were analyzed by immunosequencing. On the authors' methods: TCRs in the repertoires were compared against a reference library of SARS-CoV-2-specific TCRs that had been generated with the MIRA antigen-specificity platform. Breadth meant the fraction of unique TCRs that were SARS-CoV-2-associated, whereas depth meant the fraction of total T cells that were SARS-CoV-2-associated. Using the MIRA data, each spike-specific TCR was mapped to the spike region that the TCR reacts to and placed in a CD4 or CD8 class. Log10-transformed breadth and depth values were compared by one-way ANOVA with Sidak's multiple comparisons tests. TCRdb provides this immuneACCESS table in a form limited to in-frame rearrangements. Some clones are lacking; in checked studies, under half of them reflect an unresolved V gene, and why the rest are absent is not known. V, J and clone size were drawn from that table, and D and trimming were deduced from the DNA. The sample table lists more than 150,000 clones, approximately 91% of them with a count of one. The ten largest make up less than 2.5% of the sample.

Concerning this clone: The antigen this receptor binds is unknown. Base quality data are lacking; no much larger clone is found one base away.

The intended sense of this specimen's time point label: about 28 days (+/-7) after the second vaccine dose. AZD1222 recipients given second doses at about 4 weeks or at about 12 weeks were pooled, since spike-specific TCR depth and breadth were not found to differ between the two schedules. Samples from vaccinated people were obtained from the UK trials COV001 and COV002, which included a single-blind randomized controlled phase 2/3 trial of AZD1222 (ChAdOx1 nCoV-19) in healthy adults. Trial participant PBMC samples were collected at day 0 and day 28 after the second dose for TCRbeta chain sequencing. Including cysteine and phenylalanine, the CDR3 has 16 amino acids. Of the read, only the CDR3 DNA is kept; its 48 bases are in frame from base 1. V and J are truncated by 0 bases and 2 bases respectively, leaving an intervening sequence of 14 bases. Via the germline V gene, CDR1 is LGHNA and CDR2 YSLEER.

The sample in question was peripheral blood, obtained 28 days after the second AZD1222 dose. The receptor was derived from an adult who received the AZD1222 COVID-19 vaccine. The receptor chain draws on TRBV4-3 and TRBJ2-7, with TRBD1 perhaps the D gene, on 5 matching bases. The DNA reads TGCGCCAGCAGCCAAGAGTTGGCAGTAGGGGCCTACGAGCAGTACTTC. Its translation reads: CASSQELAVGAYEQYF.